These 32 T cell receptor beta chains were all obtained from the same sample, sequenced in a study of cytomegalovirus exposure and HLA in healthy donors. Only in-frame clones appear in the TCRdb table, and some are missing; sequencing was by immunoSEQ multiplex PCR. This repertoire shows roughly 220,000 clones, 75% to 95% found once; its top ten account for more than 0.85%. The sequenced sample was PBMCs. Receptor source: a woman aged 18 to 35 in good health and CMV-seronegative.

The V call is TRBV6-1, the J call TRBJ2-1, with 9 positions matching TRBD2. The CDR3 loop spans 16 amino acids. Germline V gives CDR1 MNHNS, CDR2 SASEGT. After removal of 1 base from V and 9 bases from J, the junction contained 10 bases not matched to a gene. The CDR3 sequence: CASSEEVSGSISEQFF. In DNA, the CDR3 is TGTGCCAGCAGTGAAGAGGTTAGCGGGAGTATAAGTGAGCAGTTCTTC.

The count of this clone is one. The chain recombines TRBV19 with TRBJ2-5; 9 bases are a match to TRBD2. V lost 6 bases, J lost 7 bases, and 15 bases stayed unmatched. There are 16 residues in the CDR3. CDR1 and CDR2 (germline): LNHDA, SQIVND (reference sequence). The CDR3 sequence is CASSPSSLREGGTQYF. The DNA for the CDR3 is TGTGCCAGTAGCCCTTCTTCTCTGCGGGAGGGCGGGACCCAGTACTTC.

V usage is TRBV10-3 and J usage is TRBJ2-1; unclear D gene. CDR1 and CDR2 from the germline V gene are ENHRY and SYGVKD. The CDR3 sequence is 15 residues long. The V and J ends lost 10 bases and 0 bases respectively, with 16 bases between them. As DNA, the CDR3 is TGTGCCACCGTAAACCTTAATAGCTCCTACAATGAGCAGTTCTTC. Residues: CATVNLNSSYNEQFF.

The chain recombines TRBV30 with TRBJ2-1; D possibly corresponds to TRBD2 (6 bases). CDR3 size: 11 residues. Trimming stripped 8 bases from V and 5 bases from J, with 10 bases between. From germline, CDR1 is GTSNPN and CDR2 SVGIG (reference sequence). CDR3 loop: CAGGTNNEQFF. Written as DNA, the CDR3 is TGTGCCGGCGGGACGAACAATGAGCAGTTCTTC.

The rearrangement links TRBV11-2 to TRBJ1-4, with D uncertain. The CDR3 loop spans 13 amino acids. The ends were cut back, 1 base at V and 13 bases at J, with 13 bases in the middle. Germline loops: CDR1 SGHAT, CDR2 FQNNGV. CDR3 protein: CASSLGSVPPLFF. CDR3 in DNA: TGTGCCAGCAGCTTAGGATCGGTTCCTCCACTGTTTTTT.

This clone was found a few times. The rearrangement links TRBV12-5 to TRBJ2-7; 11 nucleotides line up with TRBD2. The CDR3 spans 17 residues. In germline, CDR1 is LGHNT, CDR2 FRNRAP. Trimming removed 2 bases from V and 4 bases from J; junction bases left unmatched: 10. Here the CDR3 DNA reads TGTGCTAGTGGTTTGCTCACTAGCGGGAGTGTCGTATACGAGCAGTACTTC. Its protein is CASGLLTSGSVVYEQYF.

The chain employs TRBV7-2 and TRBJ2-7; D not certain. Trimming left V 3 bases short and J 0 bases short, with 9 bases between. CDR3 length: 14 residues. Germline lookup yields CDR1 SGHTA and CDR2 FQGNSA. The CDR3 region has the DNA TGTGCCAGCAGCTTCTTGAGTGTCTCCTACGAGCAGTACTTC. Translated: CASSFLSVSYEQYF. Based on the CDR3 plus reference TRBV7-2 and TRBJ2-7, the full variable domain is GAGVSQSPSNKVTEKGKDVELRCDPISGHTALYWYRQSLGQGLEFLIYFQGNSAPDKSGLPSDRFSAERTGGSVSTLTIQRTQQEDSAVYLCASSFLSVSYEQYFGPGTRLTVT.

The rearrangement joins TRBV5-1 to TRBJ1-5; maybe TRBD1 (5 bases). This CDR3 region has 15 residues. The V end lost 4 bases, the J end lost 5 bases, and 16 bases lay between the germline ends. CDR1 and CDR2 (germline): SGHRS, YFSETQ. This chain's CDR3 is CASSPGGVVDQPQHF. In nucleotides, the CDR3 is TGCGCCAGCAGCCCCGGAGGGGTCGTGGATCAGCCCCAGCATTTT.

The genes are TRBV30 and TRBJ2-7; weak D call: TRBD1 (6 bases). The CDR3 length is 12 residues. V lost 5 bases and J lost 1, with 9 bases in between. Looked up from germline, CDR1 is GTSNPN and CDR2 is SVGIG (reference sequence). The CDR3 loop is CAWGQRSYEQYF. For the CDR3, the DNA is TGTGCCTGGGGACAGCGTTCCTACGAGCAGTACTTC.

The genes are TRBV14 and TRBJ1-3; no firm D call. Germline CDR1 and CDR2: SGHDN and FVKESK. V was clipped by 3 bases and J by 2 bases, with 5 bases between them. The CDR3 is made up of 13 amino acids. The CDR3 is CASSHPTGNTIYF. The CDR3 nucleotides are TGTGCCAGCAGCCATCCCACTGGAAACACCATATATTTT.

This clone has just one count. V usage is TRBV21-1 and J usage is TRBJ1-5; the table's D gene call, TRBD1, was not cross checked with the DNA. TRBV21-1 represents a pseudogene. This CDR3 region has 23 residues. The CDR3 region is CASSKDIPRKDLRIRQVNQPQHF. The CDR3 DNA sequence: TGTGCCAGCAGCAAAGATATTCCCCGGAAGGATCTTAGGATAAGACAGGTCAATCAGCCCCAGCATTTT.

The rearrangement joins TRBV5-4 to TRBJ2-7, with D perhaps matching TRBD2 (6 bases). Trimming stripped 4 bases from V and 0 bases from J, with 17 bases between. CDR1 is SGHNT and CDR2 is YYREEE in the germline V gene (reference sequence). The CDR3 loop spans 16 amino acids. This CDR3 is CASSPSAAGRSYEQYF. In DNA, the CDR3 is TGTGCCAGCAGCCCCTCCGCAGCGGGTCGCTCCTACGAGCAGTACTTC.

J is TRBJ2-1 and V is TRBV7-9; 10 nucleotides match TRBD1. V shed 5 bases, J shed 6 bases, and the junction held 4 bases outside the gene matches. The germline CDR1 and CDR2 sequences are SEHNR and FQNEAQ (reference sequence). This CDR3 region has 14 residues. The DNA of the CDR3 is TGTGCCAGCAGCGCCGGACAGGGGGTCAATGAGCAGTTCTTC. Protein sequence: CASSAGQGVNEQFF.

V gene TRBV30 combines with J gene TRBJ2-7; possible D gene TRBD1, 6 bases. V was shortened by 6 bases and J by 0 bases, with 9 bases between the two germline ends. Germline V gene data show CDR1 as GTSNPN and CDR2 as SVGIG (reference sequence). CDR3 size: 12 residues. CDR3 DNA sequence: TGTGCCTGCGGACAGATCTCCTACGAGCAGTACTTC. Translating gives CACGQISYEQYF.

The gene calls are TRBV28 and TRBJ1-3, with D hard to call. CDR1 and CDR2 (germline): MDHEN, SYDVKM. The CDR3 runs 13 residues. V dropped 2 bases and J dropped 5 bases, with 7 bases sitting between them. The CDR3 sequence is CASSLDGRNTIYF. CDR3 DNA: TGTGCCAGCAGTTTAGACGGGAGAAACACCATATATTTT.

This clone was recorded only once. The chain employs TRBV18 and TRBJ2-1; TRBD2 matches at 9 bases. With 0 bases clipped from V and 7 bases from J, the junction kept 7 bases outside the gene matches. The CDR3 is 16 residues long. The germline V gene encodes CDR1 KGHSH and CDR2 LQKENI. The CDR3 DNA reads as TGTGCCAGCTCACCACCGGCTCCTAGCGGGGTAAATGAGCAGTTCTTC. The encoded protein is CASSPPAPSGVNEQFF. The entire variable domain, with the rest obtained from reference TRBV18 and TRBJ2-1, is as follows: NAGVMQNPRHLVRRRGQEARLRCSPMKGHSHVYWYRQLPEEGLKFMVYLQKENIIDESGMPKERFSAEFPKEGPSILRIQQVVRGDSAAYFCASSPPAPSGVNEQFFGPGTRLTVL.

The chain links TRBV18 to TRBJ1-1; 10 nucleotides align to TRBD1. Germline CDR1 reads KGHSH; CDR2 reads LQKENI. The CDR3 length is 18 residues. The V segment lost 3 bases and the J segment 3 bases; nucleotides outside the gene matches: 13. Here the CDR3 reads CASSPKGTGVLLDTEAFF. CDR3 coding DNA: TGTGCCAGCTCACCGAAGGGGACAGGGGTACTTTTAGACACTGAAGCTTTCTTT.

The rearrangement links TRBV5-1 to TRBJ1-6, with D maybe TRBD1 (5 bases). Trimming stripped 0 bases from V and 5 bases from J, with 12 bases between. This CDR3 contains 16 residues. CDR1 is SGHRS, CDR2 YFSETQ, per germline. The CDR3 protein is CASSLGSGRDNSPLHF. In nucleotides, the CDR3 is TGCGCCAGCAGCTTGGGTAGTGGCAGGGATAATTCACCCCTCCACTTT.

The chain has TRBV19 and TRBJ2-3; TRBD2 matches at 7 bases. Germline values: CDR1 LNHDA, CDR2 SQIVND (reference sequence). Trimming removed 5 bases from V and 4 bases from J; junction bases left unmatched: 9. The CDR3 loop spans 15 amino acids. The CDR3 loop reads CASSRLASGSDTQYF. The CDR3 DNA follows: TGTGCCAGTAGTCGCCTGGCTAGCGGATCAGATACGCAGTATTTT.

V gene TRBV5-4 combines with J gene TRBJ2-1; 9 positions agree with TRBD2. This CDR3 is 15 amino acids long. V trimming: 0 bases; J trimming: 3 bases; junction bases outside the gene matches: 1. From germline, CDR1 is SGHNT and CDR2 YYREEE (reference sequence). DNA for the CDR3: TGTGCCAGCAGCTTGGCTAGCGGGGTCTACAATGAGCAGTTCTTC. Translated: CASSLASGVYNEQFF.

About this clone: One end of the junction fails to match germline, which may point to a read error. This chain joins TRBV6-5 and TRBJ1-2; D might be TRBD1 (5 bases). The CDR3 is made up of 12 amino acids. CDR1 and CDR2 from the germline V gene are MNHEY and SVGAGI. The CDR3 region has the DNA TGTGCCAGCAGGGGGGGGGACTACGGCTACACCTTC. Its protein is CASRGGDYGYTF.

The rearrangement uses TRBV28 and TRBJ2-1; 9 bases are shared with TRBD1. Looked up from germline, CDR1 is MDHEN and CDR2 is SYDVKM. The CDR3 spans 16 residues. V gave up 1 base and J gave up 8 bases; unmatched junction bases: 9. The CDR3 nucleotides read TGTGCCAGCAGTTTATTTGACAGGGGGGTTCGGGATGAGCAGTTCTTC. It translates to CASSLFDRGVRDEQFF.

The chain carries TRBV19 and TRBJ2-1, with 8 bases aligning to TRBD2. The germline V gene encodes CDR1 LNHDA and CDR2 SQIVND (reference sequence). V lost 2 bases to trimming and J lost 6 bases; unmatched junction nucleotides: 3. CDR3 length equals 14 residues. The CDR3 loop is CASSISGGSNEQFF. As DNA, the CDR3 is TGTGCCAGTAGTATATCGGGGGGGAGCAATGAGCAGTTCTTC.

This chain uses TRBV11-2 with TRBJ2-1, with D unresolved. There are 15 residues in the CDR3. V gave up 2 bases and J gave up 4 bases, with 12 bases separating them. CDR1 and CDR2 (germline): SGHAT, FQNNGV. CDR3 loop: CASSLLNGAYNEQFF. Here the CDR3 DNA reads TGTGCCAGCAGCTTACTGAATGGAGCTTACAATGAGCAGTTCTTC.

V usage is TRBV6-6 and J usage is TRBJ2-2, with 8 nucleotides matching TRBD2. Germline loops: CDR1 MNHNY, CDR2 SVGAGI (reference sequence). Trimming cost V 6 bases and J 7 bases; bases outside gene matches: 7. This CDR3 comprises 14 residues. This CDR3 is CASREREWHGELFF. CDR3 DNA sequence: TGTGCCAGCAGGGAGCGGGAGTGGCACGGGGAGCTGTTTTTT.

This clone was counted once. V is TRBV29-1 and J is TRBJ2-1, with TRBD2 matching 9 bases. The germline V gene has CDR1 SQVTM and CDR2 ANQGSEA. The CDR3 length is 17 residues. The V segment lost 4 bases and the J segment 4 bases; nucleotides outside the gene matches: 14. The CDR3 nucleotides are TGCAGCGTTGGAGCTAGCGGGGCCCAAAGGGGTTACAATGAGCAGTTCTTC. Protein: CSVGASGAQRGYNEQFF.

J is TRBJ1-1 and V is TRBV7-9; TRBD1 aligns across 9 bases. The germline V gene has CDR1 SEHNR and CDR2 FQNEAQ (reference sequence). With V trimmed by 5 bases and J by 7 bases, 8 bases remained unmatched. CDR3 length equals 14 residues. CDR3 sequence: CASSHPTGGGEAFF. In DNA form, the CDR3 reads TGTGCCAGCAGCCATCCGACAGGGGGAGGTGAAGCTTTCTTT.

The rearrangement uses TRBV29-1 and TRBJ2-7; 7 bases match TRBD1. The germline V gene has CDR1 SQVTM and CDR2 ANQGSEA. This CDR3 comprises 14 residues. Losses at the gene ends were 2 bases for V and 4 bases for J; bases not matched to a gene: 8. The CDR3 spells CSVEPGTDPYEQYF. For the CDR3, the DNA is TGCAGCGTTGAACCCGGGACAGACCCGTACGAGCAGTACTTC.

Only one count was recorded for this clone. The V and J genes are TRBV27 and TRBJ1-2, with 12 bases fitting TRBD1. Per germline, CDR1 MNHEY and CDR2 SMNVEV (reference sequence). Trimming removed 6 bases from V and 8 bases from J; junction bases left unmatched: 10. This CDR3 comprises 15 residues. The CDR3 is CASRPGTGGGGGYTF. The CDR3 DNA sequence: TGTGCCAGCAGGCCCGGGACAGGGGGCGGAGGCGGCTACACCTTC.

The chain couples TRBV5-1 to TRBJ2-1; 8 bases are shared with TRBD2. Germline CDR1 and CDR2: SGHRS and YFSETQ. The length of the CDR3 is 15 residues. V shed 4 bases and J 0 bases; nucleotides not matched to a gene: 3. The CDR3 DNA sequence: TGCGCCAGCAGCACCGGGGGGGGCTCCTACAATGAGCAGTTCTTC. Amino acid sequence: CASSTGGGSYNEQFF.

Written as DNA, the CDR3 is TGTGCCAGCAGTGGGCCTCACCTCCCTAGCGCGAACGGGGAGCTGTTTTTT. Protein sequence: CASSGPHLPSANGELFF. J is TRBJ2-2 and V is TRBV6-1, with TRBD2 as a possible D gene (6 bases). CDR1 is MNHNS and CDR2 is SASEGT in the germline V gene. The length of the CDR3 is 17 residues. V shed 4 bases and J shed 7 bases, with 22 bases lying between them.

The chain carries TRBV9 and TRBJ2-2, with a tentative D call TRBD2 (6 bases). This CDR3 contains 14 residues. The germline gives CDR1 SGDLS, CDR2 YYNGEE. V lost 0 bases to trimming and J lost 7 bases, with 10 bases between them. CDR3 region: CASSVGLVGGELFF. The CDR3, as DNA: TGTGCCAGCAGCGTAGGACTAGTCGGCGGGGAGCTGTTTTTT.